One sample yielded the 19 T cell receptor beta chains listed below, sequenced in a study of somatic mutations in cytotoxic T cells in rheumatoid arthritis. Clones were sequenced by immunoSEQ multiplex PCR, and TCRdb holds only the in-frame ones, with some missing. This table has 20,000 to 25,000 clones, approximately 80% appearing once. What was sequenced was CD8+ T cells sorted from blood. Every receptor here comes from an adult with rheumatoid arthritis.

The chain has TRBV6-6 and TRBJ1-4, with 7 bases lining up with TRBD1. The junction had 8 bases not matched to a gene; V was cut back by 3 bases and J by 7 bases. CDR1 is MNHNY and CDR2 is SVGAGI in the germline V gene (reference sequence). The CDR3 sequence is 15 residues long. The CDR3 here is CASSYLPGGAEKLFF. The CDR3, as DNA: TGTGCCAGCAGTTATCTCCCAGGGGGGGCTGAAAAACTGTTTTTT.

This rearrangement joins TRBV9 to TRBJ1-6; weak D call: TRBD1 (5 bases). This CDR3 contains 14 residues. V was shortened by 4 bases and J by 6 bases, with 11 bases between the two germline ends. From germline, CDR1 is SGDLS and CDR2 YYNGEE. CDR3 nucleotides: TGTGCCAGCAGCATCGAGACAGCTAATTCACCCCTCCACTTT. Encoded protein: CASSIETANSPLHF.

V is TRBV5-6 and J is TRBJ1-2; no clear D gene. Per the germline V gene, CDR1 is SGHDT and CDR2 is YYEEEE. This CDR3 has 14 residues. The V and J ends lost 2 bases and 2 bases respectively, with 10 bases between them. The CDR3 nucleotides are TGTGCCAGCAGCTTTTATATGGACAACTATGGCTACACCTTC. Amino acid sequence: CASSFYMDNYGYTF.

This clone appeared a few times. The gene calls are TRBV25-1 and TRBJ2-7, with 8 bases matching TRBD1. This CDR3 has 16 residues. Germline V gene sequence: CDR1 MGHDK, CDR2 SYGVNS. V trimming: 4 bases; J trimming: 5 bases; junction bases outside the gene matches: 13. The CDR3 sequence: CASSAGGEVYGDEQYF. For the CDR3, the DNA is TGTGCCAGCAGTGCAGGGGGCGAGGTTTACGGGGACGAGCAGTACTTC.

This rearrangement joins TRBV6-4 to TRBJ2-3, with TRBD2 identical over 13 bases. Germline V gene data show CDR1 as MRHNA and CDR2 as SNTAGT. There are 15 residues in the CDR3. The ends lost 0 bases at V and 6 bases at J; junction bases unmatched: 0. The CDR3 nucleotides read TGTGCCAGCAGTGACTCGACTAGCGGGGGGGATACGCAGTATTTT. Protein product: CASSDSTSGGDTQYF.

The chain couples TRBV18 to TRBJ1-2; D is unresolved. V shed 4 bases and J shed 1 base, with 10 bases lying between them. The CDR3 length is 14 residues. Germline V gene data show CDR1 as KGHSH and CDR2 as LQKENI. This CDR3 reads CASSLTLVNYGYTF. The CDR3 DNA reads TGTGCCAGCTCACTGACCCTTGTTAACTATGGCTACACCTTC.

The CDR3 here is CASSGGGPYNEQFF. CDR3 coding DNA: TGTGCCAGCAGCGGGGGAGGGCCCTACAATGAGCAGTTCTTC. This chain links TRBV5-5 with TRBJ2-1; 7 bases map to TRBD2. V was clipped by 4 bases and J by 2 bases; unmatched bases: 3. Germline CDR1 SGHKS, CDR2 YYEKEE (reference sequence). The CDR3 has 14 residues.

The chain has TRBV7-8 and TRBJ1-4, with D tentatively TRBD1 (5 bases). CDR3 length: 16 residues. V lost 5 bases, J lost 5 bases, and 18 bases lay in between. Germline assignment: CDR1 SGHVS and CDR2 FQNEAQ. CDR3 sequence (DNA): TGTGCCAGCAGCCCGGGACGCCTTTCCTTAAATGAAAAACTGTTTTTT. Amino acid sequence: CASSPGRLSLNEKLFF.

The rearrangement joins TRBV27 to TRBJ1-2; 8 bases fit TRBD1. V shed 4 bases, J shed 6 bases, and the junction held 13 bases outside the gene matches. The CDR3 length is 16 residues. The germline CDR1 and CDR2 sequences are MNHEY and SMNVEV (reference sequence). CDR3 sequence reads: CASSSGTGFVSNGYTF. CDR3 sequence (DNA): TGTGCCAGCAGTTCGGGGACAGGTTTTGTCTCGAATGGCTACACCTTC.

The gene calls are TRBV9 and TRBJ2-3; 13 nucleotides align to TRBD2. This CDR3 spans 17 amino acids. The ends lost 1 base at V and 1 base at J; junction bases unmatched: 3. Germline CDR1 is SGDLS and CDR2 is YYNGEE. The CDR3 nucleotides are TGTGCCAGCAGCGTAACTAGCGGGGGGGAGGGCACAGATACGCAGTATTTT. Translating gives CASSVTSGGEGTDTQYF.

V usage is TRBV19 and J usage is TRBJ1-1; D possibly corresponds to TRBD1 (5 bases). Per germline, CDR1 LNHDA and CDR2 SQIVND (reference sequence). The CDR3 contains 13 residues. V shed 9 bases and J shed 5 bases, with 16 bases lying between them. CDR3 residues: CASWGGARTEAFF. CDR3 nucleotides: TGTGCCAGCTGGGGTGGGGCGCGTACTGAAGCTTTCTTT.

The rearrangement joins TRBV6-4 to TRBJ2-1; 9 bases match TRBD2. The CDR3 extends over 17 amino acids. CDR1 MRHNA and CDR2 SNTAGT come from the germline V gene. The trim removed 6 bases at V and 0 bases at J, leaving 9 bases unmatched. CDR3 DNA sequence: TGTGCCAGCAGCCTTACTAGCGGGTTGAGCTCCTACAATGAGCAGTTCTTC. Amino acid sequence: CASSLTSGLSSYNEQFF.

This CDR3 is CASSDTSGSWNTGELFF. CDR3 sequence (DNA): TGTGCCAGCAGTGACACCTCAGGGTCTTGGAACACCGGGGAGCTGTTTTTT. The chain recombines TRBV6-4 with TRBJ2-2; maybe TRBD1 (5 bases). The germline V gene encodes CDR1 MRHNA and CDR2 SNTAGT. The CDR3 covers 17 residues. V lost 2 bases and J 1 base, leaving 14 bases between the germline ends.

The chain has TRBV19 and TRBJ2-7, with a weak D call TRBD2 (6 bases). The ends were cut back, 5 bases at V and 6 bases at J, with 11 bases in the middle. CDR3 size: 12 residues. CDR1 is LNHDA, CDR2 SQIVND, per germline (reference sequence). In DNA, the CDR3 is TGTGCCAGTAGTGCCGCGGAGGGCGAGCAGTACTTC. As protein: CASSAAEGEQYF.

The rearrangement links TRBV4-2 to TRBJ2-1; 7 positions agree with TRBD2. V trimming: 3 bases; J trimming: 10 bases; junction bases outside the gene matches: 15. The germline gives CDR1 LGHNA, CDR2 YNFKEQ. This CDR3 is 16 amino acids long. CDR3 DNA sequence: TGTGCCAGCAGCCAGCCCAGCGGGGCCCTCAGAGGGGAGCAGTTCTTC. Amino acids: CASSQPSGALRGEQFF.

V and J are TRBV7-2 and TRBJ2-3; D remains ambiguous. CDR3 length equals 16 residues. CDR1 and CDR2 (germline): SGHTA, FQGNSA. Trimming left V 4 bases short and J 2 bases short, with 16 bases between. For the CDR3, the DNA is TGTGCCAGCAGCTCTTTGGTGCGTAGCCTCACAGATACGCAGTATTTT. This translates into CASSSLVRSLTDTQYF. Based on the CDR3 plus reference TRBV7-2 and TRBJ2-3, the full variable domain is GAGVSQSPSNKVTEKGKDVELRCDPISGHTALYWYRQSLGQGLEFLIYFQGNSAPDKSGLPSDRFSAERTGGSVSTLTIQRTQQEDSAVYLCASSSLVRSLTDTQYFGPGTRLTVL.

The rearrangement uses TRBV14 and TRBJ2-7; D not resolved. The germline gives CDR1 SGHDN, CDR2 FVKESK. The V end lost 1 base, the J end lost 3 bases, and 16 bases lay between the germline ends. This CDR3 is built from 16 residues. The CDR3 DNA sequence: TGTGCCAGCAGCCAAGGATTTGGACGCCCGGGCTACGAGCAGTACTTC. Encoded protein: CASSQGFGRPGYEQYF.

J is TRBJ1-1 and V is TRBV27; the match to TRBD1 covers 7 bases. This CDR3 contains 13 residues. V trimming: 6 bases; J trimming: 1 base; junction bases outside the gene matches: 2. Looked up from germline, CDR1 is MNHEY and CDR2 is SMNVEV (reference sequence). CDR3 nucleotides: TGTGCCAGCAGGGGGACAGAGAACACTGAAGCTTTCTTT. Encoded protein: CASRGTENTEAFF.

The V call is TRBV6-6, the J call TRBJ1-2; D perhaps matches TRBD1 (6 bases). The CDR3 is 16 amino acids. Trimming left V 2 bases short and J 0 bases short, with 13 bases between. From germline, CDR1 is MNHNY and CDR2 SVGAGI (reference sequence). CDR3 loop: CASSYRQDLANYGYTF. CDR3 DNA sequence: TGTGCCAGCAGTTACAGACAGGACCTAGCTAACTATGGCTACACCTTC.